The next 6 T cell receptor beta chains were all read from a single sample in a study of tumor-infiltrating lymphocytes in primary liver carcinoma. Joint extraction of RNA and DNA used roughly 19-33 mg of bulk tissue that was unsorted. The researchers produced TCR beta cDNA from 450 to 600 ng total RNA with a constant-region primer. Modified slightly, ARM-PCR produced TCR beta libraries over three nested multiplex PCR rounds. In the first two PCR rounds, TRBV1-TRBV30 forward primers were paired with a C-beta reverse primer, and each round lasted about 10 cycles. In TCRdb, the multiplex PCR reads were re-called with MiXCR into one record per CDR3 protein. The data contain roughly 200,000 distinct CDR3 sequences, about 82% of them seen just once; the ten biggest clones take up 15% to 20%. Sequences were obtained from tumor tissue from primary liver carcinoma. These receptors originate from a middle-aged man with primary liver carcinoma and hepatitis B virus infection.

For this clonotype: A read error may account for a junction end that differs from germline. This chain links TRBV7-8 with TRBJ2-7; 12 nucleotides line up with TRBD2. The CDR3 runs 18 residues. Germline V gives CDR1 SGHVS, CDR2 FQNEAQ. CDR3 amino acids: CASSPQTSGSMSSYEQYF. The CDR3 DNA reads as TGTGCCAGCAGCCCTCAGACTAGCGGGAGTATGAGCTCTTACGAGCAGTATTTC.

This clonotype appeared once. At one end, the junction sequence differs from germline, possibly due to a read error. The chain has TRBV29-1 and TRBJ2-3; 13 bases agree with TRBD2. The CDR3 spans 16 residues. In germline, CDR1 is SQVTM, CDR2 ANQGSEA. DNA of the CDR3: TGCATCGTTGACGGGACTAGCGGGGTCGGAACAGATACGCAGTGTTTT. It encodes CIVDGTSGVGTDTQCF.

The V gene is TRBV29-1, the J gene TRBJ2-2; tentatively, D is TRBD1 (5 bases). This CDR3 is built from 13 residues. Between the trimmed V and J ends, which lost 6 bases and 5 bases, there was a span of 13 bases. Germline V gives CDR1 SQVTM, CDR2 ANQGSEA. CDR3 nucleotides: TGCAGCGTGGACACTGGGAAGACCGGGGAGCTGTTTTTT. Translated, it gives CSVDTGKTGELFF.

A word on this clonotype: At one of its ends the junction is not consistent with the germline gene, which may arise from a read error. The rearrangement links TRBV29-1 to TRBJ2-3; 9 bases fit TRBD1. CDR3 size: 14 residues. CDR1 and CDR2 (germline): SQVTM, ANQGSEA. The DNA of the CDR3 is TGTAGCTTTAGGACAGGGGCTCTCACAGATACGCAGTATTTT. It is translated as CSFRTGALTDTQYF.

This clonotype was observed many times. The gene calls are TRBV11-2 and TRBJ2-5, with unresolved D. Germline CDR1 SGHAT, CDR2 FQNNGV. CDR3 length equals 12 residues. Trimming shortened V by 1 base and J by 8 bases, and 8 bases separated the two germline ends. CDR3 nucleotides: TGTGCCAGCAGCTTAGGGGCCTTTACCCAGTACTTC. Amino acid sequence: CASSLGAFTQYF.

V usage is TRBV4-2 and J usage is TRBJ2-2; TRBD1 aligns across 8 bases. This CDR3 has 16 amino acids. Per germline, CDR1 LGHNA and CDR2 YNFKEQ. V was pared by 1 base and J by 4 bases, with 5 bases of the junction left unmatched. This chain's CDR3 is CASSQAGQGCTGELFF. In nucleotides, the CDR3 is TGTGCCAGCAGCCAAGCCGGACAGGGCTGCACCGGGGAGCTGTTTTTT.